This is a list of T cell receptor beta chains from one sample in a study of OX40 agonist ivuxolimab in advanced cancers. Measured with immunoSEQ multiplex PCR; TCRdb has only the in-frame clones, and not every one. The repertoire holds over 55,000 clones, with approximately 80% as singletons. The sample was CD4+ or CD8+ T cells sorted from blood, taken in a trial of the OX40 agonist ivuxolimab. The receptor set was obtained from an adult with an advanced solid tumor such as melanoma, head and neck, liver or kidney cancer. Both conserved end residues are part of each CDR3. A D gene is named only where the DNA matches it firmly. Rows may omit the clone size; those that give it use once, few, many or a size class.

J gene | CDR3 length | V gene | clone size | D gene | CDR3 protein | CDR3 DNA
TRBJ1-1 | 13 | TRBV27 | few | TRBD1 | CASSRQGLTEAFF | TGTGCCAGCAGCAGACAGGGGTTAACTGAAGCTTTCTTT
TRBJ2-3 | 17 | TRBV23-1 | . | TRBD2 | CASSQSLGLARSDTQYF | TGCGCCAGCAGTCAATCCCTGGGACTAGCGCGATCAGATACGCAGTATTTT
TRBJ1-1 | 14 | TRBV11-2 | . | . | CASSFTGFSTEAFF | TGTGCCAGCAGCTTCACAGGGTTTAGCACTGAAGCTTTCTTT
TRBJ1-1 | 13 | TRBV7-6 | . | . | CASSLRRNTEAFF | TGTGCCAGCAGCTTGCGACGAAACACTGAAGCTTTCTTT
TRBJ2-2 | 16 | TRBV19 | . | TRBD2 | CASSTRTSNERRELFF | TGTGCCAGTAGTACCCGGACTAGCAACGAGCGCCGGGAGCTGTTTTTT
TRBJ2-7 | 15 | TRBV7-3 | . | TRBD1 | CASSVTGTGHYEQYF | TGTGCCAGCAGCGTTACCGGGACAGGACACTACGAGCAGTACTTC
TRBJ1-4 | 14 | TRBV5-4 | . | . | CASSFYRNNEKLFF | TGTGCCAGCAGCTTCTACAGAAACAATGAAAAACTGTTTTTT
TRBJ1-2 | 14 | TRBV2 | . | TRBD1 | CASRGQGINYGYTF | TGTGCCAGCAGGGGACAGGGGATTAACTATGGCTACACCTTC
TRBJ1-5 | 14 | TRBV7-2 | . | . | CASSQTTSNQPQHF | TGTGCCAGCAGCCAAACGACAAGCAATCAGCCCCAGCATTTT
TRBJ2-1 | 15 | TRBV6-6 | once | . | CASSYSFTDFNEQFF | TGTGCCAGCAGTTACAGTTTTACGGATTTCAATGAGCAGTTCTTC
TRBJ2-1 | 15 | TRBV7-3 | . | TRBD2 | CASSEGLAGGYEQFF | TGTGCCAGCAGCGAAGGACTAGCGGGAGGCTATGAGCAGTTCTTC
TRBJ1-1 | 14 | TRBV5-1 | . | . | CASSRTGSNTEAFF | TGCGCCAGCAGCCGGACGGGCTCGAACACTGAAGCTTTCTTT
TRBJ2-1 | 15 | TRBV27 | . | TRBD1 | CASSLGQGYRNEQFF | TGTGCCAGCAGTCTGGGACAGGGGTATCGCAATGAGCAGTTCTTC
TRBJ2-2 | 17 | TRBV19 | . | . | CASSIERTRRHTGELFF | TGTGCCAGTAGTATAGAGAGGACTCGAAGACACACCGGGGAGCTGTTTTTT
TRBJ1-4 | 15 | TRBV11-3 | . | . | CASSLGGQGDEKLFF | TGTGCCAGCAGCTTGGGGGGACAAGGGGACGAAAAACTGTTTTTT
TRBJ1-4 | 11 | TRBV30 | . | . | CAWSAREKLFF | TGTGCCTGGAGTGCCCGTGAAAAACTGTTTTTT
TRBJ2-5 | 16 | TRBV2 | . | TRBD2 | CASSEWTSGRQETQYF | TGTGCCAGCAGTGAATGGACTAGCGGTAGACAAGAGACCCAGTACTTC
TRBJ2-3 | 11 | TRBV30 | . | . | CAWTGGTVQYF | TGTGCCTGGACTGGAGGGACAGTTCAGTATTTT
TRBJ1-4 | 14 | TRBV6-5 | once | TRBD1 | CASSYTTGGEKLFF | TGTGCCAGCAGTTACACGACAGGGGGTGAAAAACTGTTTTTT
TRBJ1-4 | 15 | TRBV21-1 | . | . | CASSGRTGENEKLFF | TGTGCCAGCAGCGGAAGGACAGGGGAAAATGAAAAACTGTTTTTT
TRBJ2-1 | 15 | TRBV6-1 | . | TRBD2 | CASSQLAVVSNEQFF | TGTGCCAGCAGTCAACTAGCGGTAGTAAGTAATGAGCAGTTCTTC
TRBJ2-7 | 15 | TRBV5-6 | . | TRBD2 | CASSRGLAGAYEQYF | TGTGCCAGCAGCCGCGGACTAGCGGGGGCCTACGAGCAGTACTTC
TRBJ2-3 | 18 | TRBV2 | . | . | CASSEGPGRITGTDTQYF | TGTGCCAGCAGTGAAGGGCCGGGGCGTATCACGGGCACAGATACGCAGTATTTT
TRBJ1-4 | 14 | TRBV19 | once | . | CASSIRDRNEKLFF | TGTGCCAGTAGTATTCGGGACCGTAATGAAAAACTGTTTTTT
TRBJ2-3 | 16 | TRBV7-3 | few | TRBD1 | CASSLGTGGVTDTQYF | TGTGCCAGCAGCTTGGGGACAGGGGGCGTCACAGATACGCAGTATTTT
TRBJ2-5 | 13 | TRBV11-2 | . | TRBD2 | CASSRAGEETQYF | TGTGCCAGCAGCAGAGCGGGAGAAGAGACCCAGTACTTC
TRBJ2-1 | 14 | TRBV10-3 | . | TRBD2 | CAISSGLAVQEQFF | TGTGCCATCAGTTCGGGACTAGCGGTGCAGGAGCAGTTCTTC
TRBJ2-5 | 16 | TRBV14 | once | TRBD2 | CASSQDRGTREETQYF | TGTGCCAGCAGCCAAGATCGGGGGACTAGGGAAGAGACCCAGTACTTC
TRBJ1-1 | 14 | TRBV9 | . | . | CASSVANLNTEAFF | TGTGCCAGCAGCGTAGCTAACCTAAACACTGAAGCTTTCTTT
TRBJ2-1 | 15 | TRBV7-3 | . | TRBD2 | CASSYGLAGNNEQFF | TGTGCCAGCAGCTACGGACTAGCGGGAAACAATGAGCAGTTCTTC
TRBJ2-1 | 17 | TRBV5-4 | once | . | CASSLGTRKSSYNEQFF | TGTGCCAGCAGCTTGGGCACGCGCAAAAGCTCCTACAATGAGCAGTTCTTC